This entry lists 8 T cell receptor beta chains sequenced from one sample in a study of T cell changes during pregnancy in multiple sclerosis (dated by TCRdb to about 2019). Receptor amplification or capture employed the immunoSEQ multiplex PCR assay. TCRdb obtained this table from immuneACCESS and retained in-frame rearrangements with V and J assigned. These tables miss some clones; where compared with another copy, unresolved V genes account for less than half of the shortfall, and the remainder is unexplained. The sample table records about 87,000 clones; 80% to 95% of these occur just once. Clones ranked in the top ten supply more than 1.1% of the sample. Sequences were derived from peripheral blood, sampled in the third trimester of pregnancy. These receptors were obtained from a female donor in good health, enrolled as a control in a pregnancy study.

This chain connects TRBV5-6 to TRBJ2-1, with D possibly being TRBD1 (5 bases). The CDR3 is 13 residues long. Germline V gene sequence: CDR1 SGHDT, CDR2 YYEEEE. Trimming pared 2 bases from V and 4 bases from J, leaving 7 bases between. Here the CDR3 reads CASSFQGYNEQFF. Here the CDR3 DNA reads TGTGCCAGCAGCTTCCAGGGTTACAATGAGCAGTTCTTC.

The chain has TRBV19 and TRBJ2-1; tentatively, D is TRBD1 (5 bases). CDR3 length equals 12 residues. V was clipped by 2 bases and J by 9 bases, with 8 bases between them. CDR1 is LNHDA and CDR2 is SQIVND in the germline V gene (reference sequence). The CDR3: CASSIQGSEQFF. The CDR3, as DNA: TGTGCCAGTAGTATACAGGGCAGTGAGCAGTTCTTC.

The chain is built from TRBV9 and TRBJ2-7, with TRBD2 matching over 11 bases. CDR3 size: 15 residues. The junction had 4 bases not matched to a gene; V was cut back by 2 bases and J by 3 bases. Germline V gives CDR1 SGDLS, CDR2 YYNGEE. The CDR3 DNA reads TGTGCCAGCAGCGTTGGGACTAGCGGAGGCTACGAGCAGTACTTC. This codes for CASSVGTSGGYEQYF.

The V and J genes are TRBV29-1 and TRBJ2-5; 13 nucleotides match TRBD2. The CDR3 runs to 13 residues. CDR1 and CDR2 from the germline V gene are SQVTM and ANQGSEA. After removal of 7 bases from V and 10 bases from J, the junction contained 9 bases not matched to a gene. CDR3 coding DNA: TGCAGCGCAGAGGGACTAGCGGGACCCGGCCAGTACTTC. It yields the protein CSAEGLAGPGQYF. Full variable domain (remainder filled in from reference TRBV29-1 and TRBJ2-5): SAVISQKPSRDICQRGTSLTIQCQVDSQVTMMFWYRQQPGQSLTLIATANQGSEATYESGFVIDKFPISRPNLTFSTLTVSNMSPEDSSIYLCSAEGLAGPGQYFGPGTRLLVL.

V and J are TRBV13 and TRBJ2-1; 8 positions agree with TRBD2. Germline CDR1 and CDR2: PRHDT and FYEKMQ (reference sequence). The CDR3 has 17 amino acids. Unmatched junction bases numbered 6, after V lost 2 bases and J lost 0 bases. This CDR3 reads CASSLLREGSSYNEQFF. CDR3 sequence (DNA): TGTGCCAGCAGCTTACTCCGGGAGGGAAGCTCCTACAATGAGCAGTTCTTC.

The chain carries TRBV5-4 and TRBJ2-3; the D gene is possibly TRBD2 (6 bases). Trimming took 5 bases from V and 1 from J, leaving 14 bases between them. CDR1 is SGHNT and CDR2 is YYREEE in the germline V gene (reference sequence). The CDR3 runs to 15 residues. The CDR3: CASRKSGLGTDTQYF. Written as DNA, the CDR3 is TGTGCCAGCAGAAAGAGCGGGCTAGGCACAGATACGCAGTATTTT.

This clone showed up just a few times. In DNA form, the CDR3 reads TGTGCCAGCAGCCCCCTAGCGGGAGAAGCCCAGTTCTTC. Translated, it gives CASSPLAGEAQFF. The gene calls are TRBV7-2 and TRBJ2-1; 10 nucleotides line up with TRBD2. The germline V gene encodes CDR1 SGHTA and CDR2 FQGNSA. This CDR3 is 13 amino acids long. The ends lost 5 bases at V and 13 bases at J; junction bases unmatched: 8.

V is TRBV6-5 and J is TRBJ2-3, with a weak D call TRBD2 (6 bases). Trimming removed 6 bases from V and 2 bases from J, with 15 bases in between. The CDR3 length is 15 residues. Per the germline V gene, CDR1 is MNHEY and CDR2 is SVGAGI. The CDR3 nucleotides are TGTGCCAGCAGAAGATATCGGGACTTCACAGATACGCAGTATTTT. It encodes CASRRYRDFTDTQYF.